This T cell receptor beta chain stems from a study of blood T cell repertoires in COVID-19. Whole-study context: Acute and convalescent COVID-19 samples came from the United States, Italy and Spain. PBMCs, B-cell-depleted T cells, or T cells provided the cDNA or gDNA that made up the material.

Losses at the gene ends were 0 bases for V and 5 bases for J; bases not matched to a gene: 8. Germline CDR1 and CDR2: MGHRA and YSYEKL. The CDR3 loop spans 17 amino acids. Seattle patient enrollment occurred during active infection, with longitudinal follow-up thereafter. Study processing details: Researchers report that nucleated cell counts were estimated from reference gene primer amplification. Measured with immunoSEQ multiplex PCR; TCRdb has only the in-frame clones, and not every one. Clone size and V and J calls were adopted from that table, with D and trimming inferred from the DNA. Counted here are approximately 300,000 clones, 75% to 95% occurring once; the ten biggest clones make up roughly 7%.

This TCR was recovered from a woman in her thirties with COVID-19, enrolled during active disease. The chain is built from TRBV4-1 and TRBJ2-2; TRBD2 matches 8 bases. Sequencing input: peripheral blood. The CDR3 sequence: CASSQDQAGARTGELFF. CDR3 sequence (DNA): TGCGCCAGCAGCCAAGACCAAGCGGGGGCAAGGACCGGGGAGCTGTTTTTT.